The present T cell receptor beta chain was sequenced within a study of cytomegalovirus exposure and HLA in healthy donors. General study results and limits: Later analysis revealed greater clonal expansion in HLA-associated TCR beta chains than in equally common others. Among TCR beta chains, those listed as cytomegalovirus-associated numbered about 150. A cluster of highly shared sequence variants was likely a sequencing artifact.

This PCR relied on a set of 60 Vbeta primers and 13 Jbeta primers. Profiling relied on immunoSEQ multiplex PCR, and the TCRdb table lists in-frame clones only, not all of them. The top ten clones hold about 1.2% of a sample with 200,000 or so clones, around 87% of them seen once. On this clone: Its target is not known.

What was sequenced was PBMCs. This TCR was sampled from a man younger than 45 in good health and CMV-seronegative.

Written as DNA, the CDR3 is TGTGCCAGCAGCAAGCGGGGGAAAGAGACCCAGTACTTC. Its translation is CASSKRGKETQYF. The V call is TRBV5-6, the J call TRBJ2-5, with 8 bases lining up with TRBD2. Germline values: CDR1 SGHDT, CDR2 YYEEEE. The J segment lost 3 bases and the V segment lost 4 bases, leaving 2 bases of the junction unmatched. The CDR3 has 13 amino acids.